This record covers a single T cell receptor (beta chain). This entry comes from a study of blood T cell repertoires in COVID-19. In the original processing: Nucleated cell number was recorded as an estimate derived from reference gene primer amplification. Profiling relied on immunoSEQ multiplex PCR, and the TCRdb table lists in-frame clones only, not all of them. The DNA gave D and trimming, while V, J and clone size come from that table. This sample has about 170,000 clones, with over 65% found just once. The CDR3 is 14 amino acids. Germline V gene lookup returns CDR1 SQVTM and CDR2 ANQGSEA. After removal of 8 bases from V and 5 bases from J, the junction contained 13 bases not matched to a gene.

The TCR was taken from a woman between 50 and 59 years old who had recovered from COVID-19. Sequencing used PBMCs or T cells enriched from blood (not recorded which). The chain recombines TRBV29-1 with TRBJ2-3, with 7 bases matching TRBD2. CDR3 amino acids: CSSVGGGGRDTQYF. Written as DNA, the CDR3 is TGCAGCTCCGTTGGTGGGGGGGGGAGAGATACGCAGTATTTT.